This TCR beta chain was retrieved from a study of control samples from healthy donors and cancer patients (dated by TCRdb to the early 2020s). Library preparation used the immunoSEQ multiplex PCR assay. This is the immuneACCESS table as TCRdb keeps it, with only in-frame sequences that have V and J called. A part of the clones is gone; compared with another copy, unresolved V genes explain less than half, and the rest is unexplained. The sample contains roughly 170,000 clones, about 93% of them found a single time. Over 1.1% of the sample is in the top ten clones. CDR1 and CDR2 (SGHDN, FVKESK) derive from the germline V gene. V gives up 0 bases and J gives up 0 bases, and the segment between their germline ends measures 7 bases. Counted from cysteine to phenylalanine, this CDR3 has 15 amino acids. Only CDR3 DNA remains: 45 bases, in frame from the first base. About this clone: It lacks a known antigen. Base qualities are missing; no much larger clone stands one base away.

This sequence was found in a man aged 18 to 30 in good health. The source material was blood. The V and J genes are TRBV14 and TRBJ2-3, with the identity of the D gene unclear. The CDR3 loop reads CASSQDVQSTDTQYF. The sequenced DNA: TGTGCCAGCAGCCAAGACGTCCAGAGCACAGATACGCAGTATTTT.